The 25 T cell receptor beta chains below come from one sample, sequenced in a study of cytotoxic CD8 clonotypes in ibrutinib-treated CLL (dated by TCRdb to the early 2020s). Sample time point, as interpreted from the label and publication: approximately 25 months on ibrutinib. Libraries were built with the immunoSEQ multiplex PCR assay. TCRdb mirrors the immuneACCESS table, restricted to in-frame sequences. Some clones are absent from its copies; in checked studies, under half trace to an unresolved V gene, and the reason for the others is unknown. This sample has about 120,000 clones in its table, and approximately 58% of those were observed once. Jointly, the top ten make up under 45% of the sample. The source was PBMCs, collected after 24 months of ibrutinib treatment. Receptors originate from a human donor with chronic lymphocytic leukemia.

The chain joins TRBV5-5 to TRBJ1-2; D uncertain. The CDR3 has 16 amino acids. The germline V and J ends were trimmed by 0 bases and 0 bases, with 12 bases remaining between them. The germline CDR1 and CDR2 sequences are SGHKS and YYEKEE (reference sequence). The CDR3 here is CASSLAPRRTNYGYTF. The DNA for the CDR3 is TGTGCCAGCAGCTTGGCACCTAGAAGAACTAACTATGGCTACACCTTC.

The rearrangement links TRBV7-9 to TRBJ2-2, with TRBD2 as a possible D gene (6 bases). This CDR3 spans 14 amino acids. The germline gives CDR1 SEHNR, CDR2 FQNEAQ (reference sequence). Trimming stripped 5 bases from V and 7 bases from J, with 14 bases between. CDR3 protein: CASSPGLDGGELFF. The DNA of the CDR3 is TGTGCCAGCAGCCCGGGACTTGACGGCGGGGAGCTGTTTTTT.

The rearrangement joins TRBV19 to TRBJ1-1; D may be TRBD1 (5 bases). Trimming left V 7 bases short and J 7 bases short, with 13 bases between. This CDR3 has 12 amino acids. Germline V gene data show CDR1 as LNHDA and CDR2 as SQIVND (reference sequence). The CDR3: CASTRDDLEAFF. Written as DNA, the CDR3 is TGTGCCAGTACCCGGGACGACCTTGAAGCTTTCTTT.

The chain joins TRBV10-3 to TRBJ2-5; a possible D gene is TRBD1 (7 bases). This CDR3 is 12 amino acids long. With 6 bases removed from V and 4 bases from J, the gap between germline ends came to 9 bases. CDR1 is ENHRY, CDR2 SYGVKD, per germline. CDR3 sequence reads: CAIRQGGETQYF. Written as DNA, the CDR3 is TGTGCCATCAGGCAGGGGGGAGAGACCCAGTACTTC.

This chain links TRBV6-1 with TRBJ1-2, with a weak D call TRBD1 (5 bases). Germline CDR1 MNHNS, CDR2 SASEGT. The germline V and J ends were trimmed by 3 bases and 8 bases, with 13 bases remaining between them. The CDR3 is made up of 13 amino acids. CDR3 bases: TGTGCCAGCAGTGATAAGGGGAATTGGGGCTACACCTTC. The encoded protein is CASSDKGNWGYTF.

The sample holds a few counts of this clone. Its ends do not fully match the called genes, so a read error is possible. The gene calls are TRBV7-9 and TRBJ2-7; D is unclear. Germline CDR1 SEHNR, CDR2 FQNEAQ (reference sequence). The CDR3 length is 13 residues. The CDR3 bases are TGCGCCAGCAGCCAGGACCGCTCCTACGAGCAGTACTTC. Translation: CASSQDRSYEQYF.

This clone was seen only a few times. This rearrangement joins TRBV5-1 to TRBJ2-3, with TRBD1 matching 9 bases. The CDR3 has 14 residues. Germline values: CDR1 SGHRS, CDR2 YFSETQ. V lost 0 bases and J lost 7; bases outside the gene matches: 3. The CDR3 nucleotides are TGCGCCAGCAGCTTGGAGGGACAGGGAAATACGCAGTATTTT. Amino acids: CASSLEGQGNTQYF.

V is TRBV6-1 and J is TRBJ2-2; D assignment may be TRBD1 or TRBD2 (6 bases each). CDR1 and CDR2 from the germline V gene are MNHNS and SASEGT. The ends were cut back, 4 bases at V and 0 bases at J, with 9 bases in the middle. The CDR3 runs 15 residues. In DNA form, the CDR3 reads TGTGCCAGCAGTGGCGGGACATCGAACACCGGGGAGCTGTTTTTT. Translation: CASSGGTSNTGELFF.

This clone was seen more than once but under ten times. The CDR3 loop is CATARDNARSGANVLTF. The CDR3 DNA reads as TGCGCCACCGCGAGAGATAATGCGAGGTCTGGGGCCAACGTCCTGACTTTC. The rearrangement joins TRBV5-1 to TRBJ2-6; D is uncertain. The CDR3 runs to 17 residues. Germline assignment: CDR1 SGHRS and CDR2 YFSETQ. Trimming removed 9 bases at V and 1 base at J, with 20 bases between.

The rearrangement uses TRBV25-1 and TRBJ2-7; D remains ambiguous. The V and J ends lost 3 bases and 2 bases respectively, with 8 bases between them. CDR3 length: 13 amino acids. The germline gives CDR1 MGHDK, CDR2 SYGVNS. The CDR3: CASSDNGPYEQYF. In DNA form, the CDR3 reads TGTGCCAGCAGTGACAACGGGCCCTACGAGCAGTACTTC.

This clone was seen ten or more times. The chain employs TRBV30 and TRBJ1-6; D not resolved. Germline lookup yields CDR1 GTSNPN and CDR2 SVGIG (reference sequence). The CDR3 loop spans 14 amino acids. Deletions cut 3 bases from V and 5 bases from J, with 11 bases between. The CDR3 bases are TGTGCCTGGAGGAGGACTTCCAATAATTCACCCCTCCACTTT. Amino acids: CAWRRTSNNSPLHF. Together with reference TRBV30 and TRBJ1-6, the CDR3 gives the full variable domain: SQTIHQWPATLVQPVGSPLSLECTVEGTSNPNLYWYRQAAGRGLQLLFYSVGIGQISSEVPQNLSASRPQDRQFILSSKKLLLSDSGFYLCAWRRTSNNSPLHFGNGTRLTVT.

The genes are TRBV5-1 and TRBJ1-1, with D tentatively TRBD1 (5 bases). The CDR3 contains 18 residues. V lost 5 bases and J 3 bases, leaving 26 bases between the germline ends. Germline V gene sequence: CDR1 SGHRS, CDR2 YFSETQ. The CDR3 DNA sequence: TGCGCCAGCAGTTCTGTCCTAACTAGGGGCGTAGGGGACACTGAAGCTTTCTTT. This codes for CASSSVLTRGVGDTEAFF.

This clone was picked up one time. The gene calls are TRBV19 and TRBJ1-1; possible D gene TRBD1, 6 bases. V lost 7 bases to trimming and J lost 4 bases, with 13 bases between them. CDR1 and CDR2 (germline): LNHDA, SQIVND (reference sequence). The CDR3 runs 13 residues. CDR3 sequence reads: CASIGGPVTEAFF. CDR3 nucleotides: TGTGCCAGTATAGGGGGGCCGGTCACTGAAGCTTTCTTT.

The chain links TRBV19 to TRBJ1-6; D not resolved. Germline-derived CDR1 and CDR2 are LNHDA and SQIVND (reference sequence). The CDR3 has 14 residues. Trimming stripped 6 bases from V and 9 bases from J, with 15 bases between. The DNA of the CDR3 is TGTGCCAGTAGCCCGCAGGCGTCCGGTTCACCCCTCCACTTT. It encodes CASSPQASGSPLHF.

V usage is TRBV7-2 and J usage is TRBJ2-3; no clear D. In germline, CDR1 is SGHTA, CDR2 FQGNSA. This CDR3 has 13 amino acids. Trimming cost V 4 bases and J 2 bases, with 7 bases left between them. The CDR3 spells CASSSLPTDTQYF. CDR3 nucleotides: TGTGCCAGCAGCTCTTTACCCACAGATACGCAGTATTTT.

The V and J genes are TRBV5-1 and TRBJ1-2; 8 bases line up with TRBD1. The germline V gene encodes CDR1 SGHRS and CDR2 YFSETQ. Trimming cost V 3 bases and J 3 bases; bases outside gene matches: 10. There are 16 residues in the CDR3. Here the CDR3 reads CASSSTGTGGDYGYTF. The CDR3 DNA follows: TGCGCCAGCAGCTCCACTGGGACAGGAGGGGACTATGGCTACACCTTC.

The genes are TRBV4-3 and TRBJ2-1; TRBD1 agrees at 8 bases. V lost 4 bases to trimming and J lost 9 bases; unmatched junction nucleotides: 8. CDR3 length: 14 residues. The germline CDR1 and CDR2 sequences are LGHNA and YSLEER. The CDR3 loop is CASSLWTGWGEQFF. The CDR3 coding sequence is TGCGCCAGCAGCCTCTGGACAGGGTGGGGTGAGCAGTTCTTC.

This clone has a handful of counts. CDR3 protein: CAITGTGGSYGYTF. The CDR3 nucleotides read TGTGCCATCACGGGGACCGGAGGGAGCTATGGCTACACCTTC. V and J are TRBV10-3 and TRBJ1-2; a possible D gene is TRBD1 (5 bases). Trimming cost V 7 bases and J 4 bases, with 16 bases left between them. Germline V gives CDR1 ENHRY, CDR2 SYGVKD. The CDR3 extends over 14 amino acids.

The chain links TRBV23-1 to TRBJ2-7, with 8 bases that match TRBD1. TRBV23-1 is filed as an ORF, its function uncertain. This CDR3 has 14 amino acids. V trimming: 6 bases; J trimming: 5 bases; junction bases outside the gene matches: 9. DNA of the CDR3: TGCGCCAGCAGCAGGACAGGGCAGGTCGACGAGCAGTACTTC. Encoded protein: CASSRTGQVDEQYF.

Of note for this clone: The same CDR3 can be traced to other DNA sequences in this sample. The chain joins TRBV29-1 to TRBJ1-2; weak D call: TRBD1 (5 bases). This CDR3 is built from 12 residues. V shed 2 bases and J shed 5 bases, with 9 bases lying between them. The germline gives CDR1 SQVTM, CDR2 ANQGSEA. This CDR3 is CSVERGGYGYTF. Written as DNA, the CDR3 is TGCAGCGTTGAACGGGGGGGTTATGGCTACACCTTC.

V and J are TRBV28 and TRBJ2-7, with D tentatively TRBD1 (6 bases). Trimming took 6 bases from V and 5 from J, leaving 20 bases between them. The CDR3 sequence is 15 residues long. Germline assignment: CDR1 MDHEN and CDR2 SYDVKM. The CDR3 region has the DNA TGTGCCAGCAGAATAACCGGGACACTGGTCCACGAGCAGTACTTC. Its translation: CASRITGTLVHEQYF.

Of note for this clone: One junction end does not reproduce the germline sequence, and a read error may be involved. This chain connects TRBV7-7 to TRBJ1-5, with 10 bases lining up with TRBD1. The CDR3 runs 20 residues. CDR1 and CDR2 from the germline V gene are SSHAT and FNYEAQ (reference sequence). The CDR3: CASSLTRTGGYLYSNQPQHF. DNA of the CDR3: TGTGCTAGCAGCTTAACCCGGACAGGGGGGTACCTATATAGCAATCAGCCCCAGCATTTT.

V and J are TRBV6-1 and TRBJ2-3, with D perhaps matching TRBD2 (5 bases). CDR3 length equals 14 residues. The germline gives CDR1 MNHNS, CDR2 SASEGT. V was pared by 1 base and J by 5 bases, with 10 bases between. The CDR3 bases are TGTGCCAGCAGTGAAGGGCTAGCTATAGATACGCAGTATTTT. This codes for CASSEGLAIDTQYF.

The rearrangement joins TRBV6-6 to TRBJ1-5, with D possibly being TRBD1 (6 bases). The CDR3 consists of 12 residues. V dropped 8 bases and J dropped 7 bases, with 12 bases sitting between them. From germline, CDR1 is MNHNY and CDR2 SVGAGI (reference sequence). As DNA, the CDR3 is TGTGCCAGCGGGGGGCCGAGGCAGCCCCAGCATTTT. Translating it yields CASGGPRQPQHF.

The chain links TRBV9 to TRBJ1-3; D is ambiguous. This CDR3 is 13 amino acids long. Trimming stripped 4 bases from V and 4 bases from J, with 9 bases between. Germline V gene sequence: CDR1 SGDLS, CDR2 YYNGEE. This chain's CDR3 is CASSLSWGNTIYF. The DNA for the CDR3 is TGTGCCAGCAGCCTATCCTGGGGAAACACCATATATTTT.